The 8 T cell receptor beta chains below were found in one sample sequenced in a study of blood T cell repertoires in COVID-19. Measured with immunoSEQ multiplex PCR; TCRdb has only the in-frame clones, and not every one. The sample has 150,000 to 180,000 clones; roughly 85% are singletons. Sequencing was done on a sample of peripheral blood. The source of these receptors is a woman in her fifties or sixties with COVID-19, enrolled during active disease.

This chain uses TRBV27 with TRBJ2-2; a weak D match, TRBD2 (6 bases). V shed 6 bases and J shed 5 bases, with 13 bases lying between them. Germline CDR1 is MNHEY and CDR2 is SMNVEV (reference sequence). The CDR3 sequence is 14 residues long. CDR3 bases: TGTGCCAGCAGAAGGGACTTAGAAACCGGGGAGCTGTTTTTT. It yields the protein CASRRDLETGELFF.

This rearrangement joins TRBV7-9 to TRBJ1-3; a weak D match, TRBD1 (5 bases). Germline V CDR1 and CDR2: SEHNR, FQNEAQ (reference sequence). The CDR3 has 16 residues. V was cut by 5 bases and J by 0 bases, with 14 bases left in between. The CDR3 reads CASSRSGGRSGNTIYF. In DNA, the CDR3 is TGTGCCAGCAGCCGCTCGGGGGGACGCTCTGGAAACACCATATATTTT.

The V call is TRBV27, the J call TRBJ1-1; D is unresolved. Trimming shortened V by 5 bases and J by 0 bases, and 7 bases separated the two germline ends. The CDR3 length is 13 residues. In germline, CDR1 is MNHEY, CDR2 SMNVEV (reference sequence). The chain's CDR3 is CASSGSMNTEAFF. As DNA, the CDR3 is TGTGCCAGCAGTGGTAGTATGAACACTGAAGCTTTCTTT.

This chain connects TRBV19 to TRBJ2-7; 7 nucleotides align to TRBD2. Germline loops: CDR1 LNHDA, CDR2 SQIVND (reference sequence). The CDR3 totals 19 residues. V trimming: 5 bases; J trimming: 0 bases; junction bases outside the gene matches: 19. Written as DNA, the CDR3 is TGTGCCAGTAGTTTTTCTTCTGTGGGGGGGTACCGATCCTCCTACGAGCAGTACTTC. This translates into CASSFSSVGGYRSSYEQYF.

Note on this clone: The same CDR3 can be traced to other DNA sequences in this sample. This chain links TRBV18 with TRBJ1-1, with TRBD1 matching over 7 bases. The CDR3 sequence is 14 residues long. The junction had 3 bases not matched to a gene; V was cut back by 3 bases and J by 2 bases. CDR1 and CDR2 (germline): KGHSH, LQKENI. Here the CDR3 DNA reads TGTGCCAGCTCACCGGGACAGAGCAACACTGAAGCTTTCTTT. Its protein product is CASSPGQSNTEAFF. Looking up the rest from reference TRBV18 and TRBJ1-1 gives the full variable domain: NAGVMQNPRHLVRRRGQEARLRCSPMKGHSHVYWYRQLPEEGLKFMVYLQKENIIDESGMPKERFSAEFPKEGPSILRIQQVVRGDSAAYFCASSPGQSNTEAFFGQGTRLTVV.

The chain couples TRBV9 to TRBJ2-4; a weak D match, TRBD2 (5 bases). The CDR3 loop spans 14 amino acids. The V gene's germline CDR1 is SGDLS and CDR2 YYNGEE. The ends were cut back, 2 bases at V and 5 bases at J, with 11 bases in the middle. The CDR3 region is CASSVSGNENIQYF. The DNA for the CDR3 is TGTGCCAGCAGCGTCTCGGGGAACGAAAACATTCAGTACTTC.

The count of this clone is one. J is TRBJ2-3 and V is TRBV11-3; D is possibly TRBD2 (5 bases). This CDR3 comprises 16 residues. V was pared by 0 bases and J by 1 base, with 11 bases between. Germline V gene sequence: CDR1 SGHNT, CDR2 YENEEA. CDR3 DNA sequence: TGTGCCAGCAGCTTAGACCAAGGAGGCGGCACAGATACGCAGTATTTT. This encodes CASSLDQGGGTDTQYF.

This clone was picked up one time. The rearrangement uses TRBV10-2 and TRBJ1-2; D not certain. Germline loops: CDR1 WSHSY, CDR2 SAAADI. The CDR3 extends over 14 amino acids. V was clipped by 5 bases and J by 2 bases, with 12 bases between them. CDR3 in DNA: TGCGCCAGCAGTCCCACTTCAAGAAACTATGGCTACACCTTC. Its protein is CASSPTSRNYGYTF.